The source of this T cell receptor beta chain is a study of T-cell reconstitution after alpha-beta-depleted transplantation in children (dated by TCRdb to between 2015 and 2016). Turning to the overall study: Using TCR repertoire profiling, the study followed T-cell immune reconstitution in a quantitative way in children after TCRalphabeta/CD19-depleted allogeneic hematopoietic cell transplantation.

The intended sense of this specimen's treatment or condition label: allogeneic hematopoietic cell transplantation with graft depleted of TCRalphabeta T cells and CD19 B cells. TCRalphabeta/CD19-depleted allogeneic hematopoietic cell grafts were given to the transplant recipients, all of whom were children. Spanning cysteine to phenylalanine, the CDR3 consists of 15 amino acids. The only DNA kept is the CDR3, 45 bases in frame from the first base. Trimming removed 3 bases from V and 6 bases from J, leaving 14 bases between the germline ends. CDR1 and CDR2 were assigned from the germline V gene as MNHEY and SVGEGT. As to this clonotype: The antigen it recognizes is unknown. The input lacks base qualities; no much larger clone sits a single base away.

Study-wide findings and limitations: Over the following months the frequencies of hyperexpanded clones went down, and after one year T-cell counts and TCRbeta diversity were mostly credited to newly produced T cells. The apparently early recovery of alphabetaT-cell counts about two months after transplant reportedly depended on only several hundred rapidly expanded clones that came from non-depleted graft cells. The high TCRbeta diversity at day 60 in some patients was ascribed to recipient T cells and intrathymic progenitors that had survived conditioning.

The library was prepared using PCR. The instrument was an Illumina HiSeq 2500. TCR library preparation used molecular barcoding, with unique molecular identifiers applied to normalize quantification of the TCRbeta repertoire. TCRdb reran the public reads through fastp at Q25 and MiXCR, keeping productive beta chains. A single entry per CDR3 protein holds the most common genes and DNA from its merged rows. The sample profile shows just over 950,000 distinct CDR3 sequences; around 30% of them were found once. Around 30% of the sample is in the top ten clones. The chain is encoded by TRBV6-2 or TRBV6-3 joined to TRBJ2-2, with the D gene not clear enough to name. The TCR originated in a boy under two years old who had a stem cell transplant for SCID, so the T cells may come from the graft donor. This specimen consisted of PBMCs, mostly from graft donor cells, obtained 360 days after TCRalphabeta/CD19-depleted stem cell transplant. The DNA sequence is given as TGTGCCAGCAGTTATGGCAGGAGTATCGCCGGGGAGCTGTTTTTT. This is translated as CASSYGRSIAGELFF.